This TCR beta chain originates from a study of T cells in Graves' hyperthyroidism and ophthalmopathy. Notes on the study in general: Appearing also in blood were most of the thyroid clonotypes expanded above 0.001.

Using RNA transcripts as the source, TCR beta CDR3 regions were amplified. The TCR CDR3 first-round RT-PCR relied on the HTBI primer set. TCRdb analysed the multiplex PCR reads with MiXCR anew, one entry per CDR3 protein. The sample includes 250,000 to 350,000 distinct CDR3 sequences, approximately 17% seen only once; the top ten take roughly 31%. Germline-derived CDR1 and CDR2 are SGHRS and YFSETQ. The CDR3 has 13 amino acids. The V and J ends lost 4 bases and 1 base respectively, with 9 bases between them. In this sample, this clonotype turned up many times. The antigen is undetermined. The PBMCs were sourced from fresh peripheral blood (approximately 10 ml).

The chain couples TRBV5-1 to TRBJ2-7, with D perhaps matching TRBD1 (6 bases). This receptor was identified in a man aged 25 to 40 with Graves' hyperthyroidism. The sequencing sample was made of blood. As DNA, the CDR3 is TGCGCCAGCAGCGGGGACAAGTCCTACGAGCAGTACTTC. Translated, it gives CASSGDKSYEQYF.